The T cell receptor beta chain under discussion was sequenced for a study of T cells in localized non-small cell lung cancer. Study-wide findings and caveats: A denser population of T cells in blood accompanied longer overall survival.

Sequenced by immunoSEQ multiplex PCR; TCRdb stores in-frame clones only, minus some. Of 21,000 or so clones listed, roughly 90% were seen once; the top ten hold just under 30%. In the case of this clone: Its antigen is unidentified.

Germline loops: CDR1 LGHNA, CDR2 YNFKEQ. V lost 0 bases to trimming and J lost 0 bases, with 12 bases between them. This CDR3 spans 16 amino acids. The sequence came from an older male donor with stage II lung adenocarcinoma. The chain uses TRBV4-2 and TRBJ2-7, with D possibly TRBD2 on 5 matching bases. The specimen was peripheral blood mononuclear cells, collected before any cancer treatment. Here the CDR3 reads CASSQDTGGPSYEQYF. The CDR3 DNA follows: TGTGCCAGCAGCCAAGATACCGGAGGCCCCTCCTACGAGCAGTACTTC.